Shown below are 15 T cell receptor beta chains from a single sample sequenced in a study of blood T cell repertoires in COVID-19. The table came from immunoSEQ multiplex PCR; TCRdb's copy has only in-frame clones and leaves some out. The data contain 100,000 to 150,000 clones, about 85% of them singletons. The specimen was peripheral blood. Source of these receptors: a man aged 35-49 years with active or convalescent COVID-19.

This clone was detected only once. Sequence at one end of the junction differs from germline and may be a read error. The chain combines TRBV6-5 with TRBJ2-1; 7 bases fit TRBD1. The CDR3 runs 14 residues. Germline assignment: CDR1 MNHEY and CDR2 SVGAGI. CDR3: CASSSPGQYTEQFF. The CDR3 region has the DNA TGTGCCAGCAGTTCCCCGGGACAGTACACTGAGCAGTTCTTC.

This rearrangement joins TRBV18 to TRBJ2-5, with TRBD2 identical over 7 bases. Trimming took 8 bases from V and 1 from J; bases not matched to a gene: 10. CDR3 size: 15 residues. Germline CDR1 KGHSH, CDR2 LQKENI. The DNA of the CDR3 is TGTGCCAGCCTGGAGCGGGGTTTCCCCCAAGAGACCCAGTACTTC. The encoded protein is CASLERGFPQETQYF. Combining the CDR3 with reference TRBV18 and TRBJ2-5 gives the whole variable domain NAGVMQNPRHLVRRRGQEARLRCSPMKGHSHVYWYRQLPEEGLKFMVYLQKENIIDESGMPKERFSAEFPKEGPSILRIQQVVRGDSAAYFCASLERGFPQETQYFGPGTRLLVL.

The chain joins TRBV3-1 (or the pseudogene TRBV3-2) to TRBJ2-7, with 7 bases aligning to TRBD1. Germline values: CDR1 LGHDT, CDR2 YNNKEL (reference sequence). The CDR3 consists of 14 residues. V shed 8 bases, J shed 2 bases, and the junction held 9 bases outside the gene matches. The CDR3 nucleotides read TGTGCCAGCGCGGACAGGTTGGTTACCTACGAGCAGTACTTC. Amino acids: CASADRLVTYEQYF.

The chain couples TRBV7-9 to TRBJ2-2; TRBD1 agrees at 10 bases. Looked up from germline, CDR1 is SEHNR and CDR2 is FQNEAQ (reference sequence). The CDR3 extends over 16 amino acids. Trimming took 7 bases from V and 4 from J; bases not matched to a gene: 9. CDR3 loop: CASIAAGTGVTGELFF. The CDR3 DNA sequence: TGTGCCAGCATCGCCGCCGGGACAGGGGTCACCGGGGAGCTGTTTTTT.

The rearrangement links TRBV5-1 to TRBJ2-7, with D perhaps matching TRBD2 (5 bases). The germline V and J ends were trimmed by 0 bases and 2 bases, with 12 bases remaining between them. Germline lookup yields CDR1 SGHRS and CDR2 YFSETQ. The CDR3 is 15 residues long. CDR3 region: CASSLAGSSAYEQYF. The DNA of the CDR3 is TGCGCCAGCAGCTTGGCCGGTAGTAGCGCCTACGAGCAGTACTTC. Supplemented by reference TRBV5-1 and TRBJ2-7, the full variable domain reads KAGVTQTPRYLIKTRGQQVTLSCSPISGHRSVSWYQQTPGQGLQFLFEYFSETQRNKGNFPGRFSGRQFSNSRSEMNVSTLELGDSALYLCASSLAGSSAYEQYFGPGTRLTVT.

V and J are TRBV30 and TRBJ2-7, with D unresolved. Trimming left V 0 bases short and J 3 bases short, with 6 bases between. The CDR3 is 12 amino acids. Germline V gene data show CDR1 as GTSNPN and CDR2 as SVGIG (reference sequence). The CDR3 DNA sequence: TGTGCCTGGAGTGTAGGCGGCTACGAGCAGTACTTC. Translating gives CAWSVGGYEQYF.

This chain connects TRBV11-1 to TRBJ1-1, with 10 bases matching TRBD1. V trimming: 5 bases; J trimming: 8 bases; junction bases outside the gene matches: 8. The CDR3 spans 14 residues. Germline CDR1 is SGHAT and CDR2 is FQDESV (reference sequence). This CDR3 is CASSGGTGAPEAFF. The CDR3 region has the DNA TGTGCCAGCAGCGGCGGGACAGGGGCCCCCGAAGCTTTCTTT. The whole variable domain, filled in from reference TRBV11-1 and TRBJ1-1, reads EAEVAQSPRYKITEKSQAVAFWCDPISGHATLYWYRQILGQGPELLVQFQDESVVDDSQLPKDRFSAERLKGVDSTLKIQPAELGDSAMYLCASSGGTGAPEAFFGQGTRLTVV.

CDR3 nucleotides: TGTGCCAGTAGACTAAGGACAGGGGGCTCCTACAATGAGCAGTTCTTC. It specifies CASRLRTGGSYNEQFF. The chain is built from TRBV19 and TRBJ2-1; TRBD1 matches at 10 bases. V shed 6 bases, J shed 0 bases, and the junction held 5 bases outside the gene matches. The germline CDR1 and CDR2 sequences are LNHDA and SQIVND (reference sequence). The length of the CDR3 is 16 residues.

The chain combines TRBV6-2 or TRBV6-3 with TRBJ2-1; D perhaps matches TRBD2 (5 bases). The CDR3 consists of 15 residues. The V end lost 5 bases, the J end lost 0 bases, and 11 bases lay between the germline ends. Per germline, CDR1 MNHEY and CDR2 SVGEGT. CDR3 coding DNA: TGTGCCAGCAGTCGGACTTTTAGCTCCTACAATGAGCAGTTCTTC. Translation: CASSRTFSSYNEQFF.

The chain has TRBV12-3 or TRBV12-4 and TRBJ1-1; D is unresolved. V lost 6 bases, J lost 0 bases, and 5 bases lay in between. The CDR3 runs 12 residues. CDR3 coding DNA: TGTGCCAGCAGGACAATGAACACTGAAGCTTTCTTT. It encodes CASRTMNTEAFF.

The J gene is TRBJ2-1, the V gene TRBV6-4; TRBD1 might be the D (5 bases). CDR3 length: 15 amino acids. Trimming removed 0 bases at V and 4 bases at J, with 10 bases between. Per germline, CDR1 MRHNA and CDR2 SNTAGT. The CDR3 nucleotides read TGTGCCAGCAGTGACTCGGAGACAGCATACAATGAGCAGTTCTTC. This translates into CASSDSETAYNEQFF.

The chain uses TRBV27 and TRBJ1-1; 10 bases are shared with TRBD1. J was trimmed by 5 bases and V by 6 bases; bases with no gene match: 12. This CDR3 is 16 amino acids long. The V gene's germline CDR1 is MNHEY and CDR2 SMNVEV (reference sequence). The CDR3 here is CASRLPPGQGWTEAFF. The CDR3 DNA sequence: TGTGCCAGCAGACTACCCCCGGGACAGGGGTGGACTGAAGCTTTCTTT.

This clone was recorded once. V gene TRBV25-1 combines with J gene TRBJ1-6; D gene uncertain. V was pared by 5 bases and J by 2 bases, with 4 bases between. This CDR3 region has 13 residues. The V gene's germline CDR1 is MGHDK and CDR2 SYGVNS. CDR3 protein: CASSRAYNSPLHF. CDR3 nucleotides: TGTGCCAGCAGTCGCGCCTATAATTCACCCCTCCACTTT.

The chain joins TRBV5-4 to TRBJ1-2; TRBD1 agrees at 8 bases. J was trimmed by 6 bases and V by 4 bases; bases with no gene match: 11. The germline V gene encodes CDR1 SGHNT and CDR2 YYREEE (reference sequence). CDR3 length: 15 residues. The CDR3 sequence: CASSLSSDRVDGYTF. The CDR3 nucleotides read TGTGCCAGCAGCCTTAGTTCGGACAGGGTAGATGGCTACACCTTC.

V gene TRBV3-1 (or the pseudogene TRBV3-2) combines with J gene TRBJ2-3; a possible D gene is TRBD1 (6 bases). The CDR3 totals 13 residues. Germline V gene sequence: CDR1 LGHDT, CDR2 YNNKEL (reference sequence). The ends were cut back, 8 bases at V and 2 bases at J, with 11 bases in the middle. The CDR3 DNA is TGTGCCAGCCGGGACACGAACACAGATACGCAGTATTTT. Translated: CASRDTNTDTQYF.